This TCR beta chain was identified during a study of post-analysis software for immune sequencing data (dated by TCRdb to the mid-2010s). About the study as a whole: Recorded disease courses included relapsing-remitting, secondary progressive and progressive-relapsing multiple sclerosis, with some patients lacking subtype annotation. A subset of samples was prepared in parallel using single-end sample barcoding, then pooled and co-amplified after Illumina adapter ligation. The patient repertoires were compared against some twelve previously published healthy control repertoires obtained from donors aged about 6 to 26 years.

Notes on this clonotype: Its target antigen remains unknown. Base-call qualities are not available, and no considerably larger clone is one nucleotide away.

Findings and caveats that apply to the study as a whole: Patients showed significantly higher frequencies than controls for about five TRBV segments, among them TRBV5-6, TRBV5-1 and TRBV20-1. The control group was slightly older than the multiple sclerosis patient group. Direct clustering with F measure showed strong co-clustering of samples prepared in the same batch, prompting a batch-effect correction. Normalized Chao1 diversity was significantly lower in multiple sclerosis patients than controls, suggesting substantial peripheral T-cell clonal expansion.

The protocol used for the library was PCR. Sequenced on an Illumina HiSeq 2500. To reduce PCR and sequencing biases, unique molecular identifiers were incorporated into the TCR beta cDNA libraries. Per 1 to 10 million input T cells, around 500,000 cDNA molecules were obtained, such that each molecule approximated one T cell. The same protocol used for the earlier healthy control dataset was applied to prepare and sequence the patient libraries. Within a given batch, samples were prepared together, multiplexed and sequenced on the same HiSeq lane. In the paper's pipeline: MIGEC was used to process the raw barcoded reads, and molecular identifier groups with only a single read were discarded before consensus assembly and CDR3 extraction. VDJtools was used for post-analysis of the clonotype tables, and diversity was normalized by down-sampling every dataset to the size of the smallest sample. To correct batch-related cross-sample contamination, repertoire overlap clustering matched CDR3 amino acid sequences but not nucleotide sequences. In-frame beta chains were kept once TCRdb had trimmed the public reads at Q25 with fastp and called clones with MiXCR. When rows share a CDR3 protein, they turn into one entry using the most common DNA and genes. The V and J calls reflect TCRdb's pipeline rather than the authors' work. The sample table holds hundreds of thousands of distinct CDR3 sequences, of which 25% to 30% were seen once. Of the sample, roughly 0.53% is held by the ten largest clones.

To demonstrate the VDJtools post-analysis software, the study profiled TCR beta repertoires from the peripheral blood of 13 young patients with multiple sclerosis. The multiple sclerosis patients were children and adolescents ranging in age from about 6 to 16 years. The CDR3 covers 17 residues, taking in both the cysteine and the phenylalanine. Only the CDR3 DNA is retained, 51 bases long and in frame from the first base. Trimming at the junction amounts to 5 bases on V and 0 bases on J, and the germline ends lie 14 bases apart. Sequences SGHTA (CDR1) and FQGNSA (CDR2) are obtained from the germline V gene.

The sample comprised blood. Recombination joined TRBV7-2 with TRBJ2-6; D gene: possibly TRBD1, on 6 matching bases. The sequence came from a girl aged 10 to 17 with multiple sclerosis. The bases are TGTGCCAGCAGCCCCCTCACAGGGACCTCTGGGGCCAACGTCCTGACTTTC. It translates as CASSPLTGTSGANVLTF.